A selection of T cell receptor beta chains follows, all from one sample in a study of cytomegalovirus exposure and HLA in healthy donors. TCRdb keeps only in-frame clones here, not all; method: immunoSEQ multiplex PCR. In the table there are about 55,000 clones, 60% to 80% of which are singletons. Sequenced material: PBMCs. The receptors come from a female donor in good health and CMV-seronegative. CDR3s leave out the opening cysteine and the closing phenylalanine or tryptophan. A D gene is named only where the DNA matches it firmly. Some rows mark clone size as missing; the rest say once, few, many or name a class of expanded clone.

D	size	J	V	CDR3
TRBD2	NA	TRBJ2-1	TRBV30	AWSVQRTSGSIDYNEQF
NA	NA	TRBJ2-1	TRBV19	ASSIFGWVSGFSNNEQF
TRBD1	few	TRBJ1-1	TRBV12-5	ASGPGQGTEAF
TRBD2	NA	TRBJ2-2	TRBV7-2	ASRSRDGRAVGELF
TRBD2	NA	TRBJ2-2	TRBV27	ASSLLAGAYTGELF
TRBD1	NA	TRBJ1-6	TRBV6-1	ASRADRGHSPLH
NA	NA	TRBJ2-3	TRBV9	ASSPRGSLDTQY
NA	NA	TRBJ1-2	TRBV19	ASSLGATNYGYT
NA	NA	TRBJ1-2	TRBV4-3	ASSQEEGSQNYGYT
NA	NA	TRBJ1-6	TRBV7-2	ASSLLNSPLH
TRBD1	NA	TRBJ1-2	TRBV28	ASSLVPDRAYGYT
NA	NA	TRBJ1-1	TRBV19	ASQGIGNTEAF
TRBD2	once	TRBJ2-5	TRBV28	ASSLGQGGGLGTQY
NA	NA	TRBJ1-6	TRBV5-1	ASSLESTSGTFRLH
TRBD1	NA	TRBJ2-2	TRBV7-9	ASSLGQSFTGELF
NA	NA	TRBJ2-5	TRBV6-5	ASSYSFGETQY
NA	NA	TRBJ1-2	TRBV18	ASSPGTKFGYT
NA	NA	TRBJ1-2	TRBV6-1	ASSEGYSRAHT
NA	few	TRBJ2-3	TRBV19	ASSLLGGEDTQY
NA	NA	TRBJ2-3	TRBV14	ASSQGPLTRQY
NA	NA	TRBJ1-6	TRBV7-9	ASSAGAGNSPLH
NA	NA	TRBJ2-5	TRBV6-1	ASSLVEETQY
TRBD2	NA	TRBJ2-7	TRBV7-9	ASSLGAGTSGRVEQY
NA	NA	TRBJ1-6	TRBV6-1	ASREGRTPLH
TRBD2	once	TRBJ2-3	TRBV4-2	ASSQEPAGVVDTQY
NA	NA	TRBJ2-1	TRBV4-2	ASSQDLLESSYNEQF
NA	NA	TRBJ2-7	TRBV21-1	ASSKERSGAPSSYEQY
NA	NA	TRBJ2-1	TRBV9	ASSVGGGPLDEQF
TRBD1	NA	TRBJ1-4	TRBV9	ASSVGTGVNEKLF
TRBD1	NA	TRBJ1-3	TRBV27	ASSLSRGGTASGNTIY
TRBD2	NA	TRBJ2-2	TRBV29-1	SARLAGANTGELF